The 12 T cell receptor beta chains listed next were all sequenced from one sample in a study of response to subunit inactivated influenza vaccine. A single record per CDR3 protein comes from TCRdb applying MiXCR to the RT-PCR reads. The sample lists hundreds of thousands of distinct CDR3 sequences; around 14% were seen once. Sequences were derived from PBMCs from blood, sampled roughly 12 days after vaccination. The receptor source for this set is a man aged 50 to 60 who received an inactivated influenza vaccine.

This clonotype was picked up a small number of times. The rearrangement uses TRBV12-3 or TRBV12-4 and TRBJ1-5, with unresolved D. The CDR3 loop spans 14 amino acids. The V and J ends lost 7 bases and 6 bases respectively, with 16 bases between them. The CDR3 sequence: CASNLSPGRQPQHF. Here the CDR3 DNA reads TGTGCCAGCAACCTATCACCGGGTCGTCAGCCCCAGCATTTT.

This rearrangement joins TRBV11-3 to TRBJ2-3; D ambiguous. This CDR3 region has 13 residues. Looked up from germline, CDR1 is SGHNT and CDR2 is YENEEA. V lost 0 bases, J lost 8 bases, and 9 bases lay in between. The CDR3 loop reads CASSLDAPGTQYF. The CDR3 DNA is TGTGCCAGCAGCTTAGACGCCCCGGGTACGCAGTATTTT.

This clonotype occurred a few times. The J gene is TRBJ1-2, the V gene TRBV6-1; D unresolved. Looked up from germline, CDR1 is MNHNS and CDR2 is SASEGT. Trimming removed 4 bases at V and 4 bases at J, with 13 bases between. CDR3 length equals 14 residues. CDR3 nucleotide sequence: TGTGCCAGCAGTGCCGCGGCGGCCGTCTATGGCTACACCTTC. Translated: CASSAAAAVYGYTF.

V is TRBV28 and J is TRBJ2-1, with D unresolved. Germline V gene lookup returns CDR1 MDHEN and CDR2 SYDVKM. V lost 2 bases and J 2 bases, leaving 13 bases between the germline ends. The CDR3 is 16 amino acids. The DNA for the CDR3 is TGTGCCAGCAGTTTAAGGTTAGAAACCCCCTACAATGAGCAGTTCTTC. It translates to CASSLRLETPYNEQFF.

V gene TRBV28 combines with J gene TRBJ2-7, with a weak D call TRBD2 (7 bases). This CDR3 has 14 amino acids. V shed 7 bases and J shed 4 bases, with 17 bases lying between them. Germline V gene sequence: CDR1 MDHEN, CDR2 SYDVKM. The CDR3 reads CASTRGAPDYEQYF. CDR3 coding DNA: TGTGCCAGCACCCGGGGGGCCCCGGATTACGAGCAGTACTTC.

This clonotype was detected only a few times. The rearrangement joins TRBV29-1 to TRBJ2-1; a weak D match, TRBD1 (5 bases). V was pared by 6 bases and J by 6 bases, with 15 bases between. Germline lookup yields CDR1 SQVTM and CDR2 ANQGSEA. The CDR3 contains 13 residues. The CDR3 spells CSVVDIFPNEQFF. The CDR3 nucleotides are TGCAGCGTGGTGGACATTTTCCCCAATGAGCAGTTCTTC.

This clonotype was detected a few times. This chain uses TRBV5-1 with TRBJ2-1; 15 positions agree with TRBD2. Germline-derived CDR1 and CDR2 are SGHRS and YFSETQ. The CDR3 totals 20 residues. V dropped 3 bases and J dropped 0; count of bases not matched to a gene: 10. CDR3 bases: TGCGCCAGCAGCTCGTTAGGACTAGCGGGAGGGGATAGCTCCTACAATGAGCAGTTCTTC. Translated: CASSSLGLAGGDSSYNEQFF.

J is TRBJ2-7 and V is TRBV7-9, with 8 bases matching TRBD2. The CDR3 is 13 amino acids. Germline CDR1 and CDR2: SEHNR and FQNEAQ (reference sequence). V shed 5 bases and J 7 bases; nucleotides not matched to a gene: 7. Here the CDR3 DNA reads TGTGCCAGCAGCCCAGGGACTAGTCGGGAGCAGTACTTC. It yields the protein CASSPGTSREQYF.

This clonotype was observed a handful of times. In DNA form, the CDR3 reads TGTGCCAGCAGTAACGGGGTATACAATGAGCAGTTCTTC. It translates to CASSNGVYNEQFF. The chain employs TRBV6-5 and TRBJ2-1, with D possibly being TRBD2 (5 bases). This CDR3 region has 13 residues. V was trimmed by 5 bases and J by 4 bases, leaving 9 bases between them. Germline loops: CDR1 MNHEY, CDR2 SVGAGI.

There are a few counts of this clonotype. The gene calls are TRBV11-2 and TRBJ1-4, with 7 bases identical to TRBD1. V dropped 5 bases and J dropped 6; count of bases not matched to a gene: 6. Germline V gene sequence: CDR1 SGHAT, CDR2 FQNNGV. The CDR3 is made up of 14 amino acids. DNA of the CDR3: TGTGCCAGCAGCCCGGACAGGTTCTATGAAAAACTGTTTTTT. Encoded protein: CASSPDRFYEKLFF.

This chain uses TRBV29-1 with TRBJ1-1, with a possible D match to TRBD1 (6 bases). Germline loops: CDR1 SQVTM, CDR2 ANQGSEA. The CDR3 has 14 residues. The V and J ends lost 3 bases and 4 bases respectively, with 15 bases between them. The DNA of the CDR3 is TGCAGCGTTGAGTACGGGGGGCGAGGCACTGAAGCTTTCTTT. This sequence encodes CSVEYGGRGTEAFF.

This clonotype has ten or more counts. V is TRBV20-1 and J is TRBJ1-2, with 7 bases aligning to TRBD1. Germline CDR1 reads DFQATT; CDR2 reads SNEGSKA (reference sequence). This CDR3 has 12 amino acids. The CDR3 here is CRPTTGVGGYTF. The DNA of the CDR3 is TGCAGACCTACCACAGGGGTCGGTGGCTACACCTTC.